Shown below are 23 T cell receptor beta chains from a single sample sequenced in a study of Ad26.COV2.S vaccination and SARS-CoV-2 variants. Profiled with immunoSEQ multiplex PCR; TCRdb holds only in-frame clones, not every one. The sample contains roughly 500,000 clones, about 91% of which appear only once. Treatment: around 19 received Ad26.COV2.S at low or high dose, single or two shots; 5 received placebo; per-sample allocation not given. After the first vaccine or placebo injection, samples were drawn on day 63. The source material was peripheral blood, sampled in a trial of Ad26.COV2.S vaccine versus placebo. These receptors were collected from a person between 18 and 60 years old who received the Ad26.COV2.S COVID-19 vaccine or a placebo.

The V and J genes are TRBV28 and TRBJ1-5, with 8 bases aligning to TRBD1. The V gene's germline CDR1 is MDHEN and CDR2 SYDVKM. V gave up 6 bases and J gave up 6 bases; unmatched junction bases: 10. The CDR3 totals 15 residues. The DNA of the CDR3 is TGTGCCAGCAGCTTGACAGGGGATGTGGGTCAGCCCCAGCATTTT. Residues: CASSLTGDVGQPQHF.

V gene TRBV19 combines with J gene TRBJ2-3; D possibly corresponds to TRBD2 (6 bases). V was shortened by 6 bases and J by 6 bases, with 10 bases between the two germline ends. The germline V gene has CDR1 LNHDA and CDR2 SQIVND (reference sequence). The CDR3 spans 12 residues. The CDR3 is CASSGGFDTQYF. The CDR3 nucleotides are TGTGCCAGTAGCGGGGGTTTCGATACGCAGTATTTT.

The rearrangement joins TRBV28 to TRBJ1-6; D is possibly TRBD1 (5 bases). Germline CDR1 is MDHEN and CDR2 is SYDVKM. The CDR3 length is 16 residues. The germline V and J ends were trimmed by 2 bases and 6 bases, with 14 bases remaining between them. The CDR3 loop is CASSLMLGVANSPLHF. CDR3 coding DNA: TGTGCCAGCAGTTTAATGCTGGGGGTGGCTAATTCACCCCTCCACTTT.

This clone has a handful of counts. The rearrangement joins TRBV4-2 to TRBJ1-2; D remains unclear. Looked up from germline, CDR1 is LGHNA and CDR2 is YNFKEQ. The V end was cut by 0 bases, the J end by 3 bases, with 5 bases between. There are 13 residues in the CDR3. For the CDR3, the DNA is TGTGCCAGCAGCCAAGATCGGGACTATGGCTACACCTTC. The encoded protein is CASSQDRDYGYTF.

The chain recombines TRBV29-1 with TRBJ2-4; D is possibly TRBD2 (6 bases). This CDR3 has 13 residues. Per germline, CDR1 SQVTM and CDR2 ANQGSEA. The ends were cut back, 3 bases at V and 8 bases at J, with 14 bases in the middle. The CDR3 reads CSVEAPERDIQYF. The CDR3 DNA reads as TGCAGCGTTGAGGCCCCAGAGCGGGACATTCAGTACTTC.

The chain employs TRBV27 and TRBJ2-3; D may correspond to TRBD1 or TRBD2 (5 bases each). This CDR3 contains 14 residues. Trimming removed 3 bases at V and 4 bases at J, with 11 bases between. Looked up from germline, CDR1 is MNHEY and CDR2 is SMNVEV (reference sequence). CDR3 nucleotides: TGTGCCAGCAGTTTGGGACCCCGGGCAGATACGCAGTATTTT. Its protein product is CASSLGPRADTQYF.

The gene calls are TRBV10-3 and TRBJ2-2; possible D gene TRBD1, 5 bases. Deletions cut 7 bases from V and 1 base from J, with 10 bases between. The CDR3 contains 14 residues. Germline CDR1 and CDR2: ENHRY and SYGVKD. The CDR3: CAITETVNTGELFF. DNA of the CDR3: TGTGCCATCACCGAGACAGTGAACACCGGGGAGCTGTTTTTT.

This clone was counted only a few times. This CDR3 reads CSASRTDTQYF. As DNA, the CDR3 is TGCAGTGCTAGCCGAACCGATACGCAGTATTTT. The V gene is TRBV20-1, the J gene TRBJ2-3; no clear D. The CDR3 length is 11 residues. Germline assignment: CDR1 DFQATT and CDR2 SNEGSKA (reference sequence). V lost 3 bases, J lost 6 bases, and 7 bases lay in between.

This sequence joins TRBV6-2 or TRBV6-3 and TRBJ1-5; the D is unclear. CDR1 and CDR2 from the germline V gene are MNHEY and SVGEGT. This CDR3 is built from 14 residues. Trimming removed 2 bases at V and 6 bases at J, with 11 bases between. As DNA, the CDR3 is TGTGCCAGCAGTTACGTGGGGAGGTCTCAGCCCCAGCATTTT. As protein: CASSYVGRSQPQHF.

The chain carries TRBV6-6 and TRBJ2-7, with D perhaps TRBD2 (5 bases). Per germline, CDR1 MNHNY and CDR2 SVGAGI (reference sequence). V lost 5 bases and J lost 2, with 25 bases in between. The CDR3 sequence is 18 residues long. The CDR3 here is CASSRRAHAPAVAYEQYF. DNA of the CDR3: TGTGCCAGCAGTCGGCGGGCCCACGCCCCAGCGGTGGCCTACGAGCAGTACTTC.

The chain joins TRBV6-1 to TRBJ2-1; no clear D. The CDR3 sequence is 15 residues long. Germline V lookup: CDR1 MNHNS, CDR2 SASEGT. V lost 0 bases to trimming and J lost 6 bases, with 12 bases between them. The chain's CDR3 is CASSEAYYSGNEQFF. The CDR3 DNA sequence: TGTGCCAGCAGTGAAGCGTACTACTCCGGCAATGAGCAGTTCTTC.

This chain links TRBV10-3 with TRBJ2-3; 8 bases agree with TRBD2. V was pared by 10 bases and J by 6 bases, with 12 bases of the junction left unmatched. Germline CDR1 reads ENHRY; CDR2 reads SYGVKD. The CDR3 runs to 14 residues. CDR3 protein: CATTLAGPLDTQYF. Here the CDR3 DNA reads TGTGCCACGACCTTAGCGGGGCCTCTGGATACGCAGTATTTT.

V and J are TRBV4-2 and TRBJ1-1, with 7 positions matching TRBD1. The V gene end was trimmed by 7 bases and the J gene end by 1 base; junction bases not matched to a gene: 15. The CDR3 consists of 17 residues. CDR1 and CDR2 (germline): LGHNA, YNFKEQ. The CDR3 reads CASTKEGGGGRNTEAFF. The CDR3 DNA reads TGTGCCAGCACCAAAGAGGGGGGAGGGGGCAGGAACACTGAAGCTTTCTTT.

The chain has TRBV18 and TRBJ1-5; D remains ambiguous. Germline values: CDR1 KGHSH, CDR2 LQKENI. V gave up 2 bases and J gave up 6 bases, with 8 bases separating them. The CDR3 covers 13 residues. The CDR3: CASSPGLAQPQHF. The CDR3 nucleotides are TGTGCCAGCTCACCAGGGCTGGCTCAGCCCCAGCATTTT.

This rearrangement joins TRBV2 to TRBJ1-5, with 7 bases fitting TRBD1. Germline V gene data show CDR1 as SNHLY and CDR2 as FYNNEI. V lost 7 bases and J lost 0; bases outside the gene matches: 21. This CDR3 is built from 20 residues. The CDR3 is CASTQKGVTGNPYSNQPQHF. DNA of the CDR3: TGTGCCAGCACCCAGAAGGGGGTGACAGGGAACCCTTATAGCAATCAGCCCCAGCATTTT.

J is TRBJ2-3 and V is TRBV5-1, with D uncertain. The germline V gene has CDR1 SGHRS and CDR2 YFSETQ. The CDR3 has 12 amino acids. V was trimmed by 6 bases and J by 5 bases, leaving 10 bases between them. For the CDR3, the DNA is TGCGCCAGCAAAGGAAGTAGAGATACGCAGTATTTT. It translates to CASKGSRDTQYF.

The chain uses TRBV7-3 and TRBJ2-1; D tentatively reads TRBD1 or TRBD2 (7 bases each). The CDR3 spans 16 residues. V was pared by 5 bases and J by 3 bases, with 17 bases between. Germline V gene lookup returns CDR1 SGHTA and CDR2 FQGTGA. CDR3 loop: CASSPGGGGGYNEQFF. The CDR3, as DNA: TGTGCCAGCAGCCCCGGGGGAGGGGGCGGCTACAATGAGCAGTTCTTC.

The V and J genes are TRBV14 and TRBJ2-3; the D is unclear. V shed 3 bases and J shed 1 base, with 11 bases lying between them. The CDR3 is 15 residues long. Germline CDR1 and CDR2: SGHDN and FVKESK. The CDR3, as DNA: TGTGCCAGCAGCCAGCAAGGAGTACGCACAGATACGCAGTATTTT. Translated, it gives CASSQQGVRTDTQYF.

J is TRBJ1-1 and V is TRBV5-4; D possibly corresponds to TRBD1 (5 bases). The CDR3 has 15 amino acids. V was pared by 4 bases and J by 1 base, with 14 bases between. In germline, CDR1 is SGHNT, CDR2 YYREEE (reference sequence). This chain's CDR3 is CASSPAGTANTEAFF. In nucleotides, the CDR3 is TGTGCCAGCAGCCCCGCCGGGACGGCGAACACTGAAGCTTTCTTT.

This clone occurred once. V gene TRBV7-2 combines with J gene TRBJ2-3; tentatively, D is TRBD2 (6 bases). This CDR3 has 15 residues. V lost 6 bases and J 4 bases, leaving 17 bases between the germline ends. CDR1 and CDR2 (germline): SGHTA, FQGNSA. The CDR3 here is CASRPAGWGADTQYF. CDR3 DNA: TGTGCCAGCAGGCCCGCGGGATGGGGCGCAGATACGCAGTATTTT.

The chain uses TRBV5-1 and TRBJ2-1; 11 bases are shared with TRBD1. CDR1 is SGHRS, CDR2 YFSETQ, per germline. CDR3 length: 14 amino acids. V lost 7 bases, J lost 9 bases, and 9 bases stayed unmatched. The CDR3 coding sequence is TGCGCCAGCGGGACGGACAGGGGGCGCGGTGAGCAGTTCTTC. This codes for CASGTDRGRGEQFF.

The CDR3 nucleotides are TGTGCCAGCAGCCTAATACCCGGGACAGCGAACACTGAAGCTTTCTTT. This gives the protein CASSLIPGTANTEAFF. The chain links TRBV7-8 to TRBJ1-1, with TRBD1 matching over 7 bases. V lost 5 bases, J lost 1 base, and 10 bases stayed unmatched. The CDR3 is 16 amino acids. Germline V lookup: CDR1 SGHVS, CDR2 FQNEAQ.

CDR3 residues: CASRMTGEEQYF. The CDR3 DNA reads as TGTGCCAGTAGGATGACAGGGGAGGAGCAGTACTTC. The chain employs TRBV19 and TRBJ2-7; TRBD1 matches at 8 bases. Germline CDR1 and CDR2: LNHDA and SQIVND (reference sequence). Trimming removed 6 bases from V and 7 bases from J; junction bases left unmatched: 5. The CDR3 covers 12 residues.